This T cell receptor (beta chain) was profiled in a study of graft-versus-host responses after intestinal transplantation. Study information: Each transplant was multivisceral, liver-intestinal, or isolated intestinal. Induction with anti-thymocyte globulin, then tacrolimus and steroids for roughly three years, was given to all recipients.

This clone was observed once. Its specificity is unknown. The CDR3 has 12 amino acids. CDR1 and CDR2 (germline): SGHAT, FQNNGV. V was trimmed by 3 bases and J by 9 bases, leaving 10 bases between them. The protocol was immunoSEQ multiplex PCR, while the TCRdb copy is restricted to in-frame clones and leaves out a portion. The table has 45,000 to 60,000 clones, nearly 95% seen once. The specimen was unstimulated CD4+ T cells sorted from spleen or lymph node cells, collected before transplant. The origin of this receptor is a human donor who was the organ donor for an intestinal transplant. The J gene is TRBJ2-3, the V gene TRBV11-2; D remains unclear. CDR3: CASSFGVETQYF. Written as DNA, the CDR3 is TGTGCCAGCAGCTTTGGCGTGGAAACGCAGTATTTT.